This T cell receptor beta chain stems from a study of T cells after yellow fever vaccination. Whole-study findings and limits: From the bulk population, abundant clonotypes could contaminate and appear within FACS-sorted repertoires.

The TCR cDNA carried a universal primer site and UMIs from 5'RACE template switching. MiXCR was run by TCRdb on the 5' RACE reads, yielding one entry per CDR3 protein. The top ten hold approximately 1.1% of the sample, which has over 200,000 distinct CDR3 sequences, 5.5% to 8.5% seen once. The sample holds many counts of this clonotype. Antigen unknown. V lost 8 bases and J lost 2, with 12 bases in between. Germline V CDR1 and CDR2: SEHNR, FQNEAQ (reference sequence). The length of the CDR3 is 13 residues. The gene calls are TRBV7-9 and TRBJ1-1, with D perhaps matching TRBD1 (5 bases). The sequencing here drew on CD4+ T cells sorted from PBMCs, taken on the day of the yellow fever booster vaccination. The sequence derives from a man aged 30 to 39 who received the YFV17D yellow fever vaccine. In DNA form, the CDR3 reads TGTGCCAGCCGACAGAGGGGTAACACTGAAGCTTTCTTT. Amino acid sequence: CASRQRGNTEAFF.